This entry lists 28 T cell receptor beta chains sequenced from one sample in a study of T cells in tuberculosis. After thawing and overnight rest, PBMC were stained with GMM-loaded CD1B tetramer, viability dye and anti-CD3 for sorting. CD1B tetramers were loaded with Rhodococcus equi-derived C32 glucose monomycolate. Some clones are missing from TCRdb's copy, which holds only in-frame ones; the method was immunoSEQ multiplex PCR. The sample holds roughly 92,000 clones, about nine tenths seen once. The sequencing input was CD1b-GMM tetramer-negative cells sorted from PBMCs. The receptors shown here come from an adult woman with latent tuberculosis.

The chain has TRBV27 and TRBJ1-1; D is possibly TRBD1 (6 bases). Germline loops: CDR1 MNHEY, CDR2 SMNVEV (reference sequence). This CDR3 is 15 amino acids long. Trimming pared 5 bases from V and 0 bases from J, leaving 13 bases between. CDR3 amino acids: CASSKSGAMNTEAFF. The DNA for the CDR3 is TGTGCCAGCAGTAAGTCAGGGGCTATGAACACTGAAGCTTTCTTT.

The rearrangement links TRBV10-3 to TRBJ2-1; the D gene is possibly TRBD2 (7 bases). In germline, CDR1 is ENHRY, CDR2 SYGVKD. Trimming took off 4 bases at V and 4 bases at J, with 26 bases between the two ends. This CDR3 is built from 19 residues. In DNA, the CDR3 is TGTGCCATCAGTGTCACTGACCCTAGGGGGGGAGGTTTATACAATGAGCAGTTCTTC. This translates into CAISVTDPRGGGLYNEQFF.

The CDR3 sequence: CASSPPSGWDEQYF. In DNA, the CDR3 is TGTGCCAGCTCACCCCCTTCAGGGTGGGACGAGCAGTACTTC. The chain employs TRBV18 and TRBJ2-7, with D possibly TRBD1 on 5 matching bases. V was trimmed by 3 bases and J by 5 bases, leaving 14 bases between them. Germline assignment: CDR1 KGHSH and CDR2 LQKENI. The CDR3 consists of 14 residues.

The CDR3: CASSLPDTRFSYTF. The CDR3 coding sequence is TGTGCCAGCAGTCTTCCGGACACCCGATTCAGCTACACCTTC. This rearrangement joins TRBV27 to TRBJ1-2; tentatively, D is TRBD1 (5 bases). V was clipped by 5 bases and J by 9 bases, with 19 bases between them. The germline gives CDR1 MNHEY, CDR2 SMNVEV (reference sequence). The CDR3 contains 14 residues.

The table lists this clone with a count of one. CDR3 DNA: TGTGCCAGTACGAGACAGGGGGGCTTCTCTGGGGCCAACGTCCTGACTTTC. Translating gives CASTRQGGFSGANVLTF. The chain combines TRBV19 with TRBJ2-6, with TRBD1 identical over 9 bases. The CDR3 loop spans 17 amino acids. Per germline, CDR1 LNHDA and CDR2 SQIVND (reference sequence). The trim removed 7 bases at V and 0 bases at J, leaving 7 bases unmatched.

DNA for the CDR3: TGTGCCACCAGCAGAGAGCCCTATAATGAAGCTTTCTTT. It specifies CATSREPYNEAFF. The rearrangement uses TRBV15 and TRBJ1-1; unclear D gene. V lost 0 bases and J 7 bases, leaving 9 bases between the germline ends. Germline V gene lookup returns CDR1 LNHNV and CDR2 YYDKDF (reference sequence). The CDR3 is made up of 13 amino acids.

This chain links TRBV28 with TRBJ2-1, with 13 bases that match TRBD2. CDR1 is MDHEN, CDR2 SYDVKM, per germline. The CDR3 runs to 14 residues. Trimming took 10 bases from V and 5 from J; bases not matched to a gene: 5. CDR3: CATSLAGGNNEQFF. CDR3 coding DNA: TGTGCCACCTCACTAGCGGGGGGGAACAATGAGCAGTTCTTC.

The chain has TRBV9 and TRBJ2-3; 11 bases agree with TRBD2. Germline values: CDR1 SGDLS, CDR2 YYNGEE. The junction had 3 bases not matched to a gene; V was cut back by 0 bases and J by 0 bases. The CDR3 sequence is 17 residues long. CDR3 protein: CASSVEPSGGSTDTQYF. The CDR3 nucleotides read TGTGCCAGCAGCGTAGAACCTAGCGGGGGGAGCACAGATACGCAGTATTTT.

V usage is TRBV9 and J usage is TRBJ1-5; 8 bases fit TRBD1. The length of the CDR3 is 16 residues. Germline CDR1 SGDLS, CDR2 YYNGEE. The ends lost 3 bases at V and 7 bases at J; junction bases unmatched: 12. The CDR3 is CASSAMTQGARQPQHF. CDR3 sequence (DNA): TGTGCCAGCAGCGCAATGACCCAGGGGGCAAGGCAGCCCCAGCATTTT. The full variable domain, in which reference TRBV9 and TRBJ1-5 provide the parts outside the CDR3, is DSGVTQTPKHLITATGQRVTLRCSPRSGDLSVYWYQQSLDQGLQFLIQYYNGEERAKGNILERFSAQQFPDLHSELNLSSLELGDSALYFCASSAMTQGARQPQHFGDGTRLSIL.

The genes are TRBV4-1 and TRBJ2-3; D might be TRBD2 (6 bases). This CDR3 spans 16 amino acids. Trimming removed 0 bases at V and 0 bases at J, with 10 bases between. Germline assignment: CDR1 MGHRA and CDR2 YSYEKL. Here the CDR3 reads CASSQDSGLSTDTQYF. The CDR3 DNA reads as TGCGCCAGCAGCCAAGATTCGGGACTTAGCACAGATACGCAGTATTTT.

The V call is TRBV16, the J call TRBJ1-1; D is possibly TRBD1 (5 bases). Germline CDR1 and CDR2: KGHSY and FQNENV. This CDR3 has 15 residues. Trimming shortened V by 0 bases and J by 4 bases, and 12 bases separated the two germline ends. CDR3 sequence: CASSQSNLGGTEAFF. DNA of the CDR3: TGTGCCAGCAGCCAATCCAACCTGGGGGGCACTGAAGCTTTCTTT. Full variable domain (remainder filled in from reference TRBV16 and TRBJ1-1): GEEVAQTPKHLVRGEGQKAKLYCAPIKGHSYVFWYQQVLKNEFKFLISFQNENVFDETGMPKERFSAKCLPNSPCSLEIQATKLEDSAVYFCASSQSNLGGTEAFFGQGTRLTVV.

This clone has only one observation. This chain connects TRBV4-1 to TRBJ2-7, with 8 nucleotides matching TRBD1. J lost 4 bases, V lost 2 bases, and 7 bases had no gene match. The CDR3 totals 15 residues. CDR1 is MGHRA, CDR2 YSYEKL, per germline. In nucleotides, the CDR3 is TGCGCCAGCAGCCAAACGGGGCAGGGGGCGTACGAGCAGTACTTC. Protein sequence: CASSQTGQGAYEQYF.

The chain joins TRBV7-2 to TRBJ2-3; 8 bases map to TRBD1. CDR1 SGHTA and CDR2 FQGNSA come from the germline V gene. The junction had 5 bases not matched to a gene; V was cut back by 0 bases and J by 3 bases. The CDR3 covers 16 residues. The CDR3 region is CASSLARTGFTDTQYF. CDR3 nucleotide sequence: TGTGCCAGCAGCTTAGCTCGGACAGGGTTTACAGATACGCAGTATTTT.

DNA for the CDR3: TGTGCCAGCTCGACCAAGGCAGGGGTAACCTACAATGAGCAGTTCTTC. It translates to CASSTKAGVTYNEQFF. This chain uses TRBV18 with TRBJ2-1, with D maybe TRBD1 (6 bases). This CDR3 contains 16 residues. Germline assignment: CDR1 KGHSH and CDR2 LQKENI. Trimming cost V 6 bases and J 2 bases, with 17 bases left between them.

Here the CDR3 DNA reads TGCGCCAGCAGCCCGCGACTCCGGGACAGGTCCACAGATACGCAGTATTTT. Translated: CASSPRLRDRSTDTQYF. The chain recombines TRBV5-1 with TRBJ2-3; 8 nucleotides agree with TRBD1. The germline V gene has CDR1 SGHRS and CDR2 YFSETQ. This CDR3 has 17 amino acids. V dropped 4 bases and J dropped 2; count of bases not matched to a gene: 12.

This CDR3 reads CASSLDGGSTDTQYF. The CDR3 DNA is TGTGCCAGCAGTTTAGACGGGGGTAGCACAGATACGCAGTATTTT. The chain joins TRBV27 to TRBJ2-3, with D perhaps TRBD2 (6 bases). Germline V lookup: CDR1 MNHEY, CDR2 SMNVEV (reference sequence). CDR3 length: 15 residues. Trimming shortened V by 2 bases and J by 0 bases, and 9 bases separated the two germline ends.

The V gene is TRBV5-4, the J gene TRBJ2-7; TRBD2 agrees at 7 bases. Germline V CDR1 and CDR2: SGHNT, YYREEE (reference sequence). J was trimmed by 7 bases and V by 0 bases; bases with no gene match: 4. This CDR3 has 13 residues. CDR3 loop: CASSLAGGREQYF. As DNA, the CDR3 is TGTGCCAGCAGCTTGGCGGGGGGTCGGGAGCAGTACTTC.

The genes are TRBV4-3 and TRBJ2-5, with TRBD2 matching over 8 bases. The CDR3 loop spans 17 amino acids. Germline assignment: CDR1 LGHNA and CDR2 YSLEER. V lost 0 bases to trimming and J lost 2 bases; unmatched junction nucleotides: 8. The CDR3 sequence is CASSQDLTAGAQETQYF. DNA for the CDR3: TGCGCCAGCAGCCAAGATCTAACAGCGGGGGCGCAAGAGACCCAGTACTTC.

The rearrangement links TRBV11-3 to TRBJ2-2; D possibly corresponds to TRBD1 (6 bases). The CDR3 length is 16 residues. Trimming cost V 1 base and J 0 bases, with 9 bases left between them. CDR1 and CDR2 (germline): SGHNT, YENEEA. The CDR3, as DNA: TGTGCCAGCAGCTTAGGGGGGCGCGCGAACACCGGGGAGCTGTTTTTT. Its translation: CASSLGGRANTGELFF.

This clone was counted once. V and J are TRBV5-4 and TRBJ1-2; 8 nucleotides align to TRBD1. Germline-derived CDR1 and CDR2 are SGHNT and YYREEE (reference sequence). The CDR3 is 14 residues long. With 4 bases clipped from V and 1 base from J, the junction kept 3 bases outside the gene matches. In DNA form, the CDR3 reads TGTGCCAGCAGCCGGGACAGGCATAACTATGGCTACACCTTC. It encodes CASSRDRHNYGYTF. The full variable domain, completed using reference TRBV5-4 and TRBJ1-2, is ETGVTQSPTHLIKTRGQQVTLRCSSQSGHNTVSWYQQALGQGPQFIFQYYREEENGRGNFPPRFSGLQFPNYSSELNVNALELDDSALYLCASSRDRHNYGYTFGSGTRLTVV.

The chain uses TRBV6-1 and TRBJ2-5, with 7 bases fitting TRBD1. The DNA end favors TRBJ2-7, so the J call may be wrong. The CDR3 totals 14 residues. Looked up from germline, CDR1 is MNHNS and CDR2 is SASEGT. The CDR3 nucleotides are TGTGCCAGCAGTGATTCCCGGGACAGCTACGAGCAGTACTTC. Translation: CASSDSRDSYEQYF.

The gene calls are TRBV2 and TRBJ1-3, with 9 nucleotides matching TRBD1. Germline CDR1 SNHLY, CDR2 FYNNEI. The length of the CDR3 is 14 residues. Unmatched junction bases numbered 6, after V lost 7 bases and J lost 5 bases. The CDR3 loop reads CASTAGQGRNTIYF. For the CDR3, the DNA is TGTGCCAGCACGGCGGGACAGGGAAGAAACACCATATATTTT.

J is TRBJ1-1 and V is TRBV4-2; 8 positions match TRBD1. This CDR3 is 16 amino acids long. The J segment lost 8 bases and the V segment lost 0 bases, leaving 11 bases of the junction unmatched. In germline, CDR1 is LGHNA, CDR2 YNFKEQ. The CDR3 reads CASSQDLIGTGDEAFF. The CDR3 region has the DNA TGTGCCAGCAGCCAAGATTTAATTGGGACAGGCGACGAAGCTTTCTTT.

The gene calls are TRBV6-6 and TRBJ2-5, with 12 bases lining up with TRBD2. V was pared by 5 bases and J by 10 bases, with 2 bases of the junction left unmatched. The CDR3 has 12 residues. Per germline, CDR1 MNHNY and CDR2 SVGAGI (reference sequence). CDR3 sequence (DNA): TGTGCCAGCAGTCGGACTAGCGGGGACCAGTACTTC. Translated, it gives CASSRTSGDQYF.

The genes are TRBV29-1 and TRBJ1-4; 10 nucleotides match TRBD1. Germline V lookup: CDR1 SQVTM, CDR2 ANQGSEA. J lost 10 bases, V lost 7 bases, and 6 bases had no gene match. The length of the CDR3 is 12 residues. The CDR3 loop is CSGGTGEGKLFF. The CDR3 DNA reads as TGCAGCGGGGGGACAGGGGAGGGAAAACTGTTTTTT.

The J gene is TRBJ1-3, the V gene TRBV7-9; no reliable D call. The CDR3 covers 12 residues. Germline lookup yields CDR1 SEHNR and CDR2 FQNEAQ (reference sequence). V was shortened by 5 bases and J by 10 bases, with 12 bases between the two germline ends. CDR3 residues: CASSMDPGTIYF. CDR3 DNA: TGTGCCAGCAGCATGGACCCGGGGACCATATATTTT.

The rearrangement links TRBV5-8 to TRBJ1-1; D is uncertain. CDR3 length: 13 residues. The V end lost 6 bases, the J end lost 7 bases, and 16 bases lay between the germline ends. Per germline, CDR1 SGHTS and CDR2 YDEGEE. The CDR3 DNA reads as TGTGCCAGCACCAAGCGGTCCGTCAATGAAGCTTTCTTT. Amino acid sequence: CASTKRSVNEAFF.

This sequence joins TRBV7-2 and TRBJ1-2, with D unclear. V shed 1 base and J shed 3 bases, with 9 bases lying between them. Germline-derived CDR1 and CDR2 are SGHTA and FQGNSA. The CDR3 sequence is 14 residues long. Here the CDR3 reads CASSLVGSDYGYTF. The CDR3 DNA reads TGTGCCAGCAGCTTAGTCGGGAGTGACTATGGCTACACCTTC.